This record covers a single TCR beta chain. Its antigen is unknown. No base quality values were provided; no much bigger clone lies one nucleotide off. The record originates from a study of T cells and Merkel cell carcinoma outcomes (dated by TCRdb to the early 2020s). General notes on the study: The tumor T-cell repertoire, together with T-cell density, was examined as a predictor of clinical outcome in patients with Merkel cell carcinoma.

The samples were taken from patients with Merkel cell carcinoma. What the authors observed across the whole study: According to the report, clinical outcomes in Merkel cell carcinoma patients could be predicted using T-cell density together with features of the T-cell repertoire.

The library was obtained by the immunoSEQ multiplex PCR assay. Here the immuneACCESS table is served through TCRdb, limited to in-frame sequences with V and J called. Missing clones are a known gap in these copies; in checked studies unresolved V genes cover under half, and the rest lacks a known reason. The sample data list thousands of clones, and 70% to 80% of these were observed just once. Jointly, the top ten make up about 6.1% of the sample. There are 15 amino acids in the CDR3, from cysteine to phenylalanine inclusive. The only DNA kept is the CDR3, 45 bases in frame from the first base. Germline trimming: 0 bases from V, 8 bases from J; junction bases outside gene matches: 5. The germline V gene yields SGHRS for CDR1 and YFSETQ for CDR2.

The chain couples TRBV5-1 to TRBJ2-1; TRBD2 agrees with 10 junctional bases. The source is a human donor with Merkel cell carcinoma. The sequenced sample consisted of tumor tissue from Merkel cell carcinoma. CDR3 reads: CASSLGTSGNHEQFF. The DNA is TGCGCCAGCAGCTTGGGGACTAGCGGTAACCATGAGCAGTTCTTC.